The present T cell receptor (beta chain) was sequenced within a study of CD8 T cells in ankylosing spondylitis. Broader study findings: Clones tied to disease were said to be significantly enriched in matched ankylosing spondylitis synovial fluid. Apparently characteristic of ankylosing spondylitis blood was a TCR beta motif (under ten highly homologous variants).

One entry per CDR3 protein, called by TCRdb with MiXCR from the 5' RACE reads. The sample holds roughly 440,000 distinct CDR3 sequences, 17% seen once. Turning to this clonotype: Its specificity is not known.

The V gene end was trimmed by 0 bases and the J gene end by 5 bases; junction bases not matched to a gene: 9. The CDR3 runs to 18 residues. This TCR derives from a male donor with ankylosing spondylitis. The V call is TRBV12-3 or TRBV12-4, the J call TRBJ2-1, with 11 bases matching TRBD2. The sequenced material came from blood, either unsorted or a sorted T cell fraction (not recorded which). The CDR3 reads CASSLAYRGLAADNEQFF. CDR3 DNA sequence: TGTGCCAGCAGTTTAGCTTATAGGGGACTAGCGGCCGACAATGAGCAGTTCTTC.